Listed here is a single T cell receptor beta chain. Its specificity is unknown. The data were obtained in a study of Ad26.COV2.S vaccination and SARS-CoV-2 variants. Across the study: Enrolled in COV1001, the donor was in the Ad26.COV2.S trial arm, which received the vaccine. Each vaccinee took Ad26.COV2.S intramuscularly, once or twice 56 days apart. Study results and limitations: Using TCR breadth and depth analyses may have led to underestimated total T cell responses.

Generated by immunoSEQ multiplex PCR, the TCRdb table keeps only in-frame clones and is missing some. This table has some 480,000 clones, 87% appearing once. Treatment given: about 20 received Ad26.COV2.S at low or high dose, single or two shots; about five received placebo; per-sample allocation not given. Material that was analyzed had been drawn on day 63 after the first vaccine or placebo injection. Within Boston, the person who donated was an adult of 18-55 years. V trimming: 7 bases; J trimming: 1 base; junction bases outside the gene matches: 5. CDR3 length: 15 residues. The germline CDR1 and CDR2 sequences are LNHDA and SQIVND (reference sequence).

This sequence joins TRBV19 and TRBJ1-3, with 9 positions matching TRBD1. The clonotype originates from a person between 18 and 59 years old who received the Ad26.COV2.S COVID-19 vaccine or a placebo. The material sequenced was peripheral blood, taken in a trial of Ad26.COV2.S vaccine versus placebo. The CDR3 spells CASTATGGSGNTIYF. The CDR3 DNA reads TGTGCCAGTACCGCGACAGGGGGATCTGGAAACACCATATATTTT.